This T cell receptor (beta chain) was retrieved from a study of regulatory T cells in long-lasting Graves disease. Time point of the sample: newly diagnosed GD, antithyroid drugs for less than 3 months. Isolated PBMC RNA provided the starting material for the TCR library. The CDR3 is made up of 12 amino acids. From germline, CDR1 is ENHRY and CDR2 SYGVKD. Trimming took off 5 bases at V and 8 bases at J, with 10 bases between the two ends. TCR beta libraries were built with iRepertoire HTBI primers and Arm-PCR of CDR3 regions. One entry per CDR3 protein, called by TCRdb with MiXCR from the multiplex PCR reads. The sample records 530,000 or so distinct CDR3 sequences, 13% being singletons. These data also formed part of another study, on T cells in Graves' hyperthyroidism and ophthalmopathy.

J is TRBJ2-1 and V is TRBV10-3; TRBD2 might be the D (5 bases). This specimen was peripheral blood mononuclear cells (PBMCs), taken at new diagnosis, from a patient treated with antithyroid drugs. This receptor was obtained from a man in his thirties or forties with Graves disease. The CDR3 nucleotides are TGTGCCATCAGTAACCGGGAACATGAGCAGTTCTTC. Translation gives CAISNREHEQFF.